A single sample is the source of the 7 T cell receptor beta chains below, sequenced in a study of blood T cell repertoires in COVID-19 (dated by TCRdb to the early 2020s). Library construction relied on the immunoSEQ multiplex PCR assay. The clones in this table, taken by TCRdb from immuneACCESS, are in-frame only. Not every clone is retained; where verified, under half of the shortfall comes from an unresolved V gene, and the cause of the rest is unknown. Here the sample has around 110,000 clones; almost 85% occur a single time. The ten largest clones add up to about 4% of the sample. The sequenced sample consisted of peripheral blood. The receptors come from a human donor in a cohort sampled during active COVID-19.

This sequence joins TRBV5-5 and TRBJ2-1, with D maybe TRBD1 (5 bases). The CDR3 runs to 14 residues. Germline CDR1 SGHKS, CDR2 YYEKEE (reference sequence). Trimming pared 1 base from V and 4 bases from J, leaving 9 bases between. CDR3 DNA sequence: TGTGCCAGCAGCTTGAGGCAGGGTTACAATGAGCAGTTCTTC. Its protein is CASSLRQGYNEQFF.

The chain links TRBV7-6 to TRBJ2-2; 7 bases line up with TRBD1. V was clipped by 9 bases and J by 4 bases; unmatched bases: 5. This CDR3 is built from 13 residues. Germline V gives CDR1 SGHVS, CDR2 FNYEAQ. Here the CDR3 DNA reads TGTGCCAGTACCGGGACAGTCACCGGGGAGCTGTTTTTT. Translating gives CASTGTVTGELFF.

The CDR3: CASSQTFGLPAFF. DNA of the CDR3: TGTGCCAGCAGTCAGACGTTTGGGCTACCAGCTTTCTTT. This chain connects TRBV6-5 to TRBJ1-1; D remains unclear. Germline CDR1 reads MNHEY; CDR2 reads SVGAGI. V lost 5 bases and J 10 bases, leaving 17 bases between the germline ends. This CDR3 is 13 amino acids long.

The chain combines TRBV10-3 with TRBJ1-1; TRBD1 aligns across 8 bases. The CDR3 contains 14 residues. The ends lost 6 bases at V and 1 base at J; junction bases unmatched: 4. Germline V gene data show CDR1 as ENHRY and CDR2 as SYGVKD. The CDR3 nucleotides read TGTGCCATCAGGGCGGACAGGGCGAACACTGAAGCTTTCTTT. Its protein is CAIRADRANTEAFF.

J is TRBJ1-4 and V is TRBV7-9; TRBD1 might be the D (5 bases). The germline V and J ends were trimmed by 6 bases and 8 bases, with 19 bases remaining between them. Germline V lookup: CDR1 SEHNR, CDR2 FQNEAQ (reference sequence). CDR3 length: 15 amino acids. DNA for the CDR3: TGTGCCAGCAGTCTTAGGGTGGGGCGGCAAGAAAAACTGTTTTTT. Protein product: CASSLRVGRQEKLFF.

V is TRBV5-1 and J is TRBJ2-3, with a possible D match to TRBD1 (7 bases). The CDR3 has 14 amino acids. Looked up from germline, CDR1 is SGHRS and CDR2 is YFSETQ. V gave up 7 bases and J gave up 2 bases, with 14 bases separating them. The CDR3 nucleotides are TGCGCCAGCGGAGGGACAGACATCACAGATACGCAGTATTTT. It is translated as CASGGTDITDTQYF.

The chain carries TRBV7-3 and TRBJ1-1; perhaps TRBD1 as D (6 bases). Trimming took off 1 base at V and 0 bases at J, with 9 bases between the two ends. The V gene's germline CDR1 is SGHTA and CDR2 FQGTGA. This CDR3 is 15 amino acids long. The CDR3 region is CASSLNGDMNTEAFF. The CDR3 nucleotides are TGTGCCAGCAGCTTAAATGGGGACATGAACACTGAAGCTTTCTTT. The full variable domain, completed using reference TRBV7-3 and TRBJ1-1, is GAGVSQTPSNKVTEKGKYVELRCDPISGHTALYWYRQSLGQGPEFLIYFQGTGAADDSGLPNDRFFAVRPEGSVSTLKIQRTERGDSAVYLCASSLNGDMNTEAFFGQGTRLTVV.